Shown below are 15 T cell receptor beta chains from a single sample sequenced in a study of cytomegalovirus exposure and HLA in healthy donors (dated by TCRdb to the late 2010s). Receptor libraries were prepared by the immunoSEQ multiplex PCR assay. The multiplex PCR relied on a mix of 60 forward primers for TCR Vbeta segments and 13 reverse primers for TCR Jbeta segments. As stored in TCRdb, this immuneACCESS dataset retains in-frame rearrangements with V and J assigned. A fraction of the clones does not appear; measured against another copy, unresolved V genes explain less than half of the discrepancy, and the remainder lacks a known reason. The sample yields about 160,000 clones; 65% to 80% were counted once. The ten biggest clones cover about 1.9% of the sample. Sequencing was done on a sample of PBMCs. The receptors shown here come from a female donor in good health and CMV-seronegative.

The V and J genes are TRBV7-5 and TRBJ2-7; the D call in the table, TRBD2, was not verified against the DNA. TRBV7-5 is noted as a pseudogene. This CDR3 is 17 amino acids long. CDR3 loop: CVRSPVIFGLRVYEQYF. The CDR3 DNA is TGTGTCAGAAGCCCTGTCATTTTTGGACTCCGAGTCTACGAGCAGTACTTC.

The V and J genes are TRBV5-1 and TRBJ2-7; TRBD2 matches 13 bases. The CDR3 runs 16 residues. The V gene's germline CDR1 is SGHRS and CDR2 YFSETQ. V lost 4 bases, J lost 4 bases, and 8 bases stayed unmatched. CDR3 sequence (DNA): TGCGCCAGCAGCGAGAGCTTGGGACTAGCGGGATACGAGCAGTACTTC. Its protein product is CASSESLGLAGYEQYF.

Only a few counts were recorded for this clone. In DNA, the CDR3 is TGTGCCAGCAGCCCCCCTGTAGCCCGCACAGATACGCAGTATTTT. Translated: CASSPPVARTDTQYF. This chain uses TRBV11-2 with TRBJ2-3, with D unresolved. CDR3 length: 15 residues. V gave up 5 bases and J gave up 1 base, with 13 bases separating them. Germline loops: CDR1 SGHAT, CDR2 FQNNGV.

The CDR3, as DNA: TGCGCCAGCAGCTTTCAGGGGGCTAGCACTGAAGCTTTCTTT. Protein: CASSFQGASTEAFF. V is TRBV4-1 and J is TRBJ1-1; 8 nucleotides align to TRBD1. V gave up 5 bases and J gave up 4 bases; unmatched junction bases: 6. Germline V CDR1 and CDR2: MGHRA, YSYEKL. There are 14 residues in the CDR3.

The J gene is TRBJ2-2, the V gene TRBV5-4; 10 bases agree with TRBD2. CDR3 size: 17 residues. Trimming removed 4 bases from V and 0 bases from J; junction bases left unmatched: 6. Germline-derived CDR1 and CDR2 are SGHNT and YYREEE (reference sequence). CDR3 residues: CASSLTLAGTNTGELFF. As DNA, the CDR3 is TGTGCCAGCAGCCTGACACTAGCGGGAACGAACACCGGGGAGCTGTTTTTT.

This chain connects TRBV5-4 to TRBJ1-2; 11 bases are shared with TRBD1. Looked up from germline, CDR1 is SGHNT and CDR2 is YYREEE (reference sequence). Unmatched junction bases numbered 6, after V lost 4 bases and J lost 4 bases. This CDR3 spans 15 amino acids. CDR3 DNA sequence: TGTGCCAGCAGCCGGAGGGGGACAGGGGGCTATGGCTACACCTTC. Translating gives CASSRRGTGGYGYTF.

The chain links TRBV13 to TRBJ2-7; 9 bases are shared with TRBD1. Germline values: CDR1 PRHDT, CDR2 FYEKMQ (reference sequence). Unmatched junction bases numbered 6, after V lost 4 bases and J lost 2 bases. The CDR3 consists of 15 residues. The CDR3 here is CASSSYRDRAYEQYF. The CDR3 DNA reads TGTGCCAGCAGCTCTTACCGGGACAGGGCCTACGAGCAGTACTTC.

The chain is built from TRBV5-4 and TRBJ2-5; possible D gene TRBD2, 5 bases. Per germline, CDR1 SGHNT and CDR2 YYREEE (reference sequence). The CDR3 loop spans 12 amino acids. Trimming cost V 5 bases and J 9 bases, with 14 bases left between them. Here the CDR3 reads CASSSYGVPQYF. Written as DNA, the CDR3 is TGTGCCAGCAGTTCTTACGGGGTACCCCAGTACTTC.

This chain uses TRBV18 with TRBJ1-1; unclear D gene. CDR3 length: 14 amino acids. CDR1 is KGHSH and CDR2 is LQKENI in the germline V gene. V dropped 3 bases and J dropped 3 bases, with 11 bases sitting between them. The CDR3 region is CASSPREEYTEAFF. CDR3 bases: TGTGCCAGCTCACCGAGGGAGGAGTACACTGAAGCTTTCTTT.

This clone was detected only a few times. V gene TRBV27 combines with J gene TRBJ1-1; D gene ambiguous. Germline-derived CDR1 and CDR2 are MNHEY and SMNVEV (reference sequence). Trimming removed 2 bases at V and 2 bases at J, with 9 bases between. The length of the CDR3 is 14 residues. This CDR3 reads CASSLQRFNTEAFF. The CDR3, as DNA: TGTGCCAGCAGTTTACAGAGGTTTAACACTGAAGCTTTCTTT.

The chain links TRBV9 to TRBJ2-1; no clear D gene. Germline lookup yields CDR1 SGDLS and CDR2 YYNGEE. CDR3 length: 13 amino acids. V was clipped by 4 bases and J by 4 bases, with 9 bases between them. This CDR3 reads CASSQDLYNEQFF. The CDR3 coding sequence is TGTGCCAGCAGCCAAGACTTATACAATGAGCAGTTCTTC.

The chain uses TRBV30 and TRBJ1-6; TRBD1 might be the D (6 bases). The ends were cut back, 0 bases at V and 9 bases at J, with 12 bases in the middle. This CDR3 spans 14 amino acids. CDR1 and CDR2 from the germline V gene are GTSNPN and SVGIG (reference sequence). CDR3 sequence (DNA): TGTGCCTGGAGTGTGGGGGGAGGGGGTTCACCCCTCCACTTT. Protein sequence: CAWSVGGGGSPLHF.

V usage is TRBV29-1 and J usage is TRBJ1-1, with a possible D match to TRBD1 (6 bases). Germline-derived CDR1 and CDR2 are SQVTM and ANQGSEA. The ends were cut back, 6 bases at V and 5 bases at J, with 10 bases in the middle. CDR3 size: 11 residues. The CDR3: CSVHRVTEAFF. Here the CDR3 DNA reads TGCAGCGTCCACAGGGTTACTGAAGCTTTCTTT.

This chain uses TRBV10-1 with TRBJ1-2, with TRBD1 matching over 8 bases. The CDR3 consists of 17 residues. Germline assignment: CDR1 WNHNN and CDR2 SYGVQD (reference sequence). J was trimmed by 4 bases and V by 2 bases; bases with no gene match: 12. CDR3 nucleotide sequence: TGCGCCAGCAGTGAGCCGAAGACAGGGGTTCTCGGCTATGGCTACACCTTC. Translated, it gives CASSEPKTGVLGYGYTF.

The chain has TRBV29-1 and TRBJ1-5, with a possible D match to TRBD1 (6 bases). Deletions cut 4 bases from V and 5 bases from J, with 12 bases between. Germline V gene sequence: CDR1 SQVTM, CDR2 ANQGSEA. The CDR3 covers 13 residues. CDR3 in amino acids: CSVGPGDDQPQHF. The CDR3 bases are TGCAGCGTTGGTCCAGGGGACGATCAGCCCCAGCATTTT. Combining the CDR3 with reference TRBV29-1 and TRBJ1-5 gives the whole variable domain SAVISQKPSRDICQRGTSLTIQCQVDSQVTMMFWYRQQPGQSLTLIATANQGSEATYESGFVIDKFPISRPNLTFSTLTVSNMSPEDSSIYLCSVGPGDDQPQHFGDGTRLSIL.